These 8 T cell receptor beta chains originate from one sample sequenced in a study of blood T cell repertoires in COVID-19. The protocol was immunoSEQ multiplex PCR, while the TCRdb copy is restricted to in-frame clones and leaves out a portion. The sample holds about 200,000 clones, about 86% seen once. The specimen sequenced was PBMCs or T cells enriched from blood (not recorded which). The receptor source for this set is a woman aged 40 to 50 with acute COVID-19.

This clone appeared once. The chain joins TRBV11-2 to TRBJ2-2, with D uncertain. The germline CDR1 and CDR2 sequences are SGHAT and FQNNGV. This CDR3 has 17 amino acids. V was trimmed by 2 bases and J by 2 bases, leaving 15 bases between them. The CDR3 sequence is CASSLPRVGRNTGELFF. In nucleotides, the CDR3 is TGTGCCAGCAGCTTACCGCGCGTGGGCCGAAACACCGGGGAGCTGTTTTTT.

The chain carries TRBV6-1 and TRBJ2-4; 13 bases align to TRBD2. Germline V gives CDR1 MNHNS, CDR2 SASEGT. CDR3 length equals 18 residues. J was trimmed by 4 bases and V by 0 bases; bases with no gene match: 6. For the CDR3, the DNA is TGTGCCAGCAGTGAAGCAACCGGGACTAGCGGGATAAAAAACATTCAGTACTTC. The encoded protein is CASSEATGTSGIKNIQYF.

J is TRBJ1-1 and V is TRBV11-1; TRBD1 is a possible D gene (5 bases). This CDR3 region has 14 residues. The V gene lost 5 bases and the J gene lost 4 bases, with 14 bases spanning the gap. Looked up from germline, CDR1 is SGHAT and CDR2 is FQDESV (reference sequence). The DNA of the CDR3 is TGTGCCAGCAGCCCTACGGGGGTTGGCACTGAAGCTTTCTTT. Protein: CASSPTGVGTEAFF.

The chain combines TRBV19 with TRBJ2-1; TRBD2 aligns across 8 bases. This CDR3 spans 15 amino acids. Looked up from germline, CDR1 is LNHDA and CDR2 is SQIVND (reference sequence). Trimming took 8 bases from V and 4 from J; bases not matched to a gene: 10. The CDR3 DNA follows: TGTGCCAGTCGAACCGGGACTAGGGGTTACAATGAGCAGTTCTTC. Its translation is CASRTGTRGYNEQFF.

This clone was observed a single time. The chain is built from TRBV5-6 and TRBJ2-1; D might be TRBD2 (6 bases). This CDR3 spans 14 amino acids. The germline V gene has CDR1 SGHDT and CDR2 YYEEEE. Trimming removed 10 bases at V and 9 bases at J, with 23 bases between. The CDR3 is CACSQLAPLGEQFF. The CDR3 region has the DNA TGTGCCTGCTCTCAACTAGCACCCCTCGGTGAGCAGTTCTTC.

The V and J genes are TRBV27 and TRBJ2-1; 7 bases map to TRBD2. This CDR3 is built from 19 residues. Germline V gene lookup returns CDR1 MNHEY and CDR2 SMNVEV (reference sequence). V lost 3 bases to trimming and J lost 2 bases; unmatched junction nucleotides: 16. CDR3 protein: CASSFQEPGLPLTYNEQFF. The CDR3 coding sequence is TGTGCCAGCAGTTTTCAGGAACCGGGACTACCCCTCACCTACAATGAGCAGTTCTTC.

The chain uses TRBV28 and TRBJ2-5; 7 bases align to TRBD1. The CDR3 totals 15 residues. The germline V gene encodes CDR1 MDHEN and CDR2 SYDVKM. Trimming took 2 bases from V and 5 from J; bases not matched to a gene: 8. DNA of the CDR3: TGTGCCAGCAGTTTAACACAGGGGACGGGGGAGACCCAGTACTTC. This sequence encodes CASSLTQGTGETQYF.

The chain combines TRBV2 with TRBJ2-5; D remains ambiguous. The ends were cut back, 3 bases at V and 5 bases at J, with 10 bases in the middle. This CDR3 is built from 13 residues. In germline, CDR1 is SNHLY, CDR2 FYNNEI. CDR3 DNA sequence: TGTGCCAGCAGTGACCCCCCCATGGAGACCCAGTACTTC. It is translated as CASSDPPMETQYF.